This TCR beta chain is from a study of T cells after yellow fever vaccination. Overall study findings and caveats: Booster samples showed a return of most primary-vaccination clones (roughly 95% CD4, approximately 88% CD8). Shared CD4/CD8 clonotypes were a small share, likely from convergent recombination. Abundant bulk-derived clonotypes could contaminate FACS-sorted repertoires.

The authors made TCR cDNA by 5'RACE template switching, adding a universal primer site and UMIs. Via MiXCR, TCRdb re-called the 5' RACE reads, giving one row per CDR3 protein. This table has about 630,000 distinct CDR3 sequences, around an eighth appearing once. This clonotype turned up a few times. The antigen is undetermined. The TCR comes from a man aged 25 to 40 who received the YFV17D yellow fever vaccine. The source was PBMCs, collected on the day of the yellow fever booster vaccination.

Written as DNA, the CDR3 is TGTGCCAGCTCACCCCCGACAGGGGTCTACGAGCAGTACTTC. As protein: CASSPPTGVYEQYF. V usage is TRBV18 and J usage is TRBJ2-7; 8 bases are shared with TRBD1. The V gene end was trimmed by 3 bases and the J gene end by 3 bases; junction bases not matched to a gene: 4. The CDR3 contains 14 residues. Germline-derived CDR1 and CDR2 are KGHSH and LQKENI.